Many counts were recorded for the clone carrying this T cell receptor (beta chain). Its cognate antigen is unknown. From RNA transcripts, TCR beta CDR3 regions were amplified. Carried out on the TCR CDR3, a first-round RT-PCR used the HTBI primer set. TCRdb itself ran the multiplex PCR reads through MiXCR, one entry per CDR3 protein. The profile shows around 350,000 distinct CDR3 sequences, approximately 19% of them singletons. The record originates from a study of T cells in Graves' hyperthyroidism and ophthalmopathy. Overall study findings and caveats: Median prediction lead before ophthalmopathy onset was 5 to 7.5 months with the model.

The length of the CDR3 is 15 residues. Germline CDR1 reads SGHTA; CDR2 reads FQGTGA. Trimming took off 6 bases at V and 0 bases at J, with 11 bases between the two ends. This TCR came from a woman in her late teens or twenties with Graves' hyperthyroidism. V usage is TRBV7-3 and J usage is TRBJ2-2; D may match TRBD1 or TRBD2 (6 bases each). Sequenced sample: blood. Written as DNA, the CDR3 is TGTGCCAGCAGTCCCGGGGGCACGAACACCGGGGAGCTGTTTTTT. Amino acid sequence: CASSPGGTNTGELFF.